This is a list of T cell receptor beta chains from one sample in a study of T-cell reconstitution after alpha-beta-depleted transplantation in children. TCRdb re-derived calls from the PCR reads in MiXCR, one entry per CDR3 protein. The sample has some 390,000 distinct CDR3 sequences; roughly 22% are singletons. Sequenced material: PBMCs from the stem cell graft donor, taken from the stem cell graft. Receptors originate from a human donor who donated a stem cell graft to a child with acute myeloid leukemia. Each CDR3 is given with its conserved first and last residue. A D gene is named only where the DNA matches it firmly. The size entry is marked missing in some rows and otherwise reads once, few, many or a size class.

clone_size cdr3_length d_call j_call v_call cdr3_nt cdr3_aa
NA 17 NA TRBJ2-2 TRBV27 TGTGCCAGCAGTTTCGGTTCTGAGGGCGCGAACACCGGGGAGCTGTTTTTT CASSFGSEGANTGELFF
NA 13 TRBD2 TRBJ2-1 TRBV12-3/TRBV12-4 TGTGCCAGCAGTCTCTCTAGCGGCAATGAGCAGTTCTTC CASSLSSGNEQFF
few 15 NA TRBJ1-3 TRBV28 TGTGCCAGCAGCTCTGGAGGGGTGAGAGGAAACACCATATATTTT CASSSGGVRGNTIYF
NA 13 NA TRBJ2-5 TRBV27 TGTGCCAGCAGTTTCTCTTCCGGGGAGACCCAGTACTTC CASSFSSGETQYF
NA 15 TRBD2 TRBJ2-7 TRBV27 TGTGCCAGCAGTCCGGCGGCGGGACTAGCAAACGAGCAGTACTTC CASSPAAGLANEQYF
NA 14 NA TRBJ2-3 TRBV20-1 TGCAGTGCTAGAGTTCAGACATCCACAGATACGCAGTATTTT CSARVQTSTDTQYF
few 16 TRBD2 TRBJ2-1 TRBV20-1 TGCAGCCTGCAAGGAGCGCGGGACTACTCCTACAATGAGCAGTTCTTC CSLQGARDYSYNEQFF
NA 16 TRBD2 TRBJ2-7 TRBV5-1 TGCGCCAGCAGCTTGGAACGTAGCGGGAGGTCGAACGAGCAGTACTTC CASSLERSGRSNEQYF
NA 15 NA TRBJ2-7 TRBV20-1 TGCAGTGCTCTCCCTGGGGACTGGATCTCCTACGAGCAGTACTTC CSALPGDWISYEQYF
NA 18 TRBD2 TRBJ2-5 TRBV9 TGTGCCAGCAGCCCGCGAGGACTAGCGGGAGGGCGTACAGAGACCCAGTACTTC CASSPRGLAGGRTETQYF
many 15 NA TRBJ2-1 TRBV29-1 TGCAGCGTTGAAGATTGGGACACCCCGAACAATGAGCAGTTCTTC CSVEDWDTPNNEQFF
NA 13 TRBD2 TRBJ2-7 TRBV12-3/TRBV12-4 TGTGCCAGCAGTTTTTGGACTAGCGGCGAGCAGTACTTC CASSFWTSGEQYF
few 14 NA TRBJ2-7 TRBV28 TGTGCCAGCAGACACGGGACAATGTATTTCGAGCAGTACTTC CASRHGTMYFEQYF
NA 15 TRBD2 TRBJ2-1 TRBV12-3/TRBV12-4 TGTGCCAGCAGTTTCCGGGTCGGGAGGGCCCATGAGCAGTTCTTC CASSFRVGRAHEQFF
few 13 NA TRBJ2-2 TRBV2 TGTGCCACCAACGACGGGAACACCGGGGAGCTGTTTTTT CATNDGNTGELFF
NA 15 NA TRBJ2-2 TRBV7-9 TGTGCCAGCAGCTTAGCGGGAGTTGACACCGGGGAGCTGTTTTTT CASSLAGVDTGELFF
many 13 NA TRBJ2-2 TRBV20-1 TGCAGTGCCCCGACCCAGGGGACCGGGGAGCTGTTTTTT CSAPTQGTGELFF
NA 14 NA TRBJ2-1 TRBV3-1 TGTGCCAGCAGCCGAGCCAGCTCCTACAATGAGCAGTTCTTC CASSRASSYNEQFF
many 15 TRBD2 TRBJ2-7 TRBV20-1 TGCAGTGCTAGAGGTGGACTAGCGGGAGACTACGAGCAGTACTTC CSARGGLAGDYEQYF
many 14 NA TRBJ2-1 TRBV28 TGTGCCAGCAGTCCTCCGACAGACTACAATGAGCAGTTCTTC CASSPPTDYNEQFF
NA 15 TRBD1 TRBJ2-7 TRBV12-3/TRBV12-4 TGTGCCAGCAGTTTGCGGGGGACAGGGATATACGAGCAGTACTTC CASSLRGTGIYEQYF
NA 15 TRBD1 TRBJ1-6 TRBV9 TGTGCCAGCAGCGCCCGACAGGGGGGGGATTCACCCCTCCACTTT CASSARQGGDSPLHF
many 15 NA TRBJ2-3 TRBV10-3 TGTGCCATCAGTGCGGTAGGCGGGGGCACAGATACGCAGTATTTT CAISAVGGGTDTQYF
many 14 NA TRBJ2-7 TRBV6-2/TRBV6-3 TGTGCCAGCAGTCAAGCGGCCGACGCCCACGAGCAGTACTTC CASSQAADAHEQYF
NA 12 NA TRBJ2-3 TRBV12-3/TRBV12-4 TGTGCCAGCCGCGGCGTCACAGATACGCAGTATTTT CASRGVTDTQYF
many 13 NA TRBJ2-7 TRBV12-3/TRBV12-4 TGTGCCAGCAGTTTTGGGCAGGGGGGCGAGCAGTACTTC CASSFGQGGEQYF
many 15 NA TRBJ2-1 TRBV20-1 TGCAGTGCTAGTTCCCAAGGTCGGACCTACAATGAGCAGTTCTTC CSASSQGRTYNEQFF
NA 15 NA TRBJ2-2 TRBV7-2 TGTGCCAGCAGCTTACAGGGACCGAACACCGGGGAGCTGTTTTTT CASSLQGPNTGELFF
NA 17 TRBD2 TRBJ2-3 TRBV12-3/TRBV12-4 TGTGCCAGCAGGCCTACCGGGACTAGCGGATACACAGATACGCAGTATTTT CASRPTGTSGYTDTQYF
NA 16 TRBD1 TRBJ1-1 TRBV28 TGTGCCAGCAGTCTCGGGACAGGGGGCCGCGGCACTGAAGCTTTCTTT CASSLGTGGRGTEAFF
NA 15 TRBD2 TRBJ2-2 TRBV12-3/TRBV12-4 TGTGCCAGCAGCCGGGCTAGCGGGAGCACCGGGGAGCTGTTTTTT CASSRASGSTGELFF
few 13 NA TRBJ2-7 TRBV29-1 TGCAGCGTCCGCCGGACGGCCTCCTACGAGCAGTACTTC CSVRRTASYEQYF
many 13 NA TRBJ2-5 TRBV29-1 TGCAGCGTGGGACTGCTACTTCGCAAGACCCAGTACTTC CSVGLLLRKTQYF
NA 15 NA TRBJ1-3 TRBV4-1 TGCGCCAGCAGCCAAGATCCGCTCTCTGGAAACACCATATATTTT CASSQDPLSGNTIYF
few 13 NA TRBJ1-5 TRBV10-3 TGTGCCATCACCGCAGGGGATGGACAGCCCCAGCATTTT CAITAGDGQPQHF
many 13 NA TRBJ2-5 TRBV20-1 TGCAGTGCAGCGGTATTAGCTCAAGAGACCCAGTACTTC CSAAVLAQETQYF
few 18 TRBD2 TRBJ2-5 TRBV9 TGTGCCAGCAGCGTAGCGCCGTTCCCACTAGCGGGAGGAGAGACCCAGTACTTC CASSVAPFPLAGGETQYF
NA 16 NA TRBJ2-1 TRBV27 TGTGCCAGCAGTTTATGGGCTGGGACCTCCTACAATGAGCAGTTCTTC CASSLWAGTSYNEQFF
NA 14 NA TRBJ1-4 TRBV5-5 TGTGCCAGCAGCTCGACAGGAGGTGGTGAAAAACTGTTTTTT CASSSTGGGEKLFF
many 14 NA TRBJ2-7 TRBV5-1 TGCGCCAGCAGCTTAGGGGGAGGAATCGACGAGCAGTACTTC CASSLGGGIDEQYF
many 14 TRBD1 TRBJ2-7 TRBV20-1 TGCAGTGCTAGTCGGGACAGCTTTACGTACGAGCAGTACTTC CSASRDSFTYEQYF
NA 16 NA TRBJ2-7 TRBV4-3 TGCGCCAGCAGCCACGATCCGGGGGGCTTCACCTACGAGCAGTACTTC CASSHDPGGFTYEQYF
few 16 TRBD2 TRBJ2-1 TRBV3-1 TGTGCCAGCAGCCAAGTCCGAGGGAGGGGTACGAATGAGCAGTTCTTC CASSQVRGRGTNEQFF
NA 12 NA TRBJ1-1 TRBV7-9 TGTGCCAGCAGCTTAGGTGCGCGGGAAGCTTTCTTT CASSLGAREAFF
few 14 NA TRBJ2-5 TRBV11-2 TGTGCCAGCAGCTTACCGGCAGCCCAAGAGACCCAGTACTTC CASSLPAAQETQYF